Sequencing of this T cell receptor beta chain was carried out in a study of T-cell reconstitution after alpha-beta-depleted transplantation in children. The study's findings and limits: Approximately two months post-transplant, alpha-beta T cells reportedly originated from several hundred expanded graft clones. Newly produced T cells mostly accounted for T-cell counts and diversity one year post-transplant.

This clonotype came up many times. Its antigen is not identified. During its preparation, the TCRbeta library received unique molecular identifiers. TCRdb re-called the PCR reads through MiXCR, storing one row per CDR3 protein. The sample includes some 300,000 distinct CDR3 sequences, just over 7.5% of them seen just once. Germline-derived CDR1 and CDR2 are LGHNA and YSLEER. The length of the CDR3 is 16 residues. V dropped 4 bases and J dropped 2; count of bases not matched to a gene: 11. The chain employs TRBV4-3 and TRBJ2-7, with TRBD1 matching 7 bases. The sequencing used peripheral blood, collected 360 days after TCRalphabeta/CD19-depleted stem cell transplant. This receptor was taken from a female patient aged 2-10 years who had a stem cell transplant for Fanconi anemia, so the T cells may come from the graft donor. The CDR3 DNA reads as TGCGCCAGCAGCCGCAAAGAGACAGGGAGCCCCTACGAGCAGTACTTC. Its protein product is CASSRKETGSPYEQYF.